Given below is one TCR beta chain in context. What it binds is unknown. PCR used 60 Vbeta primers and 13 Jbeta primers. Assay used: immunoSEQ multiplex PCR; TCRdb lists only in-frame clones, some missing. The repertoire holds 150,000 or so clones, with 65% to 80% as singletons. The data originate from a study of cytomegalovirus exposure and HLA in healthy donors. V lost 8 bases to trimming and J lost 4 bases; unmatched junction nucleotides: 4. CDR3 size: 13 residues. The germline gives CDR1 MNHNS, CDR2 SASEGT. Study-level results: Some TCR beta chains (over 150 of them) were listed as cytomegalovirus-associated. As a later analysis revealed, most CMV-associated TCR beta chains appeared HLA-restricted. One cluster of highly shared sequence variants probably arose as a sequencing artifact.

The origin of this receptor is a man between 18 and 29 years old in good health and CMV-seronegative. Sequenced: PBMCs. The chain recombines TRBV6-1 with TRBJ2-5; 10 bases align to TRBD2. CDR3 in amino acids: CASLLAGAETQYF. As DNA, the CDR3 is TGTGCCAGCTTGCTAGCGGGGGCAGAGACCCAGTACTTC.